This T cell receptor (beta chain) was observed in a study of blood T cell repertoires in COVID-19. Assay used: immunoSEQ multiplex PCR; TCRdb lists only in-frame clones, some missing. The top ten hold approximately 8.2% of the sample, which has tens of thousands of clones, around 80% seen once. Sample: peripheral blood. This TCR was recovered from a man aged 55 to 70 with acute or convalescent COVID-19.

The CDR3 region is CASSSTYSGLNTEAFF. CDR3 DNA sequence: TGTGCCAGCTCATCCACGTATTCAGGGTTGAACACTGAAGCTTTCTTT. This sequence joins TRBV18 and TRBJ1-1; perhaps TRBD1 as D (5 bases). This CDR3 is 16 amino acids long. Germline V gene lookup returns CDR1 KGHSH and CDR2 LQKENI. V shed 5 bases and J shed 0 bases, with 16 bases lying between them.